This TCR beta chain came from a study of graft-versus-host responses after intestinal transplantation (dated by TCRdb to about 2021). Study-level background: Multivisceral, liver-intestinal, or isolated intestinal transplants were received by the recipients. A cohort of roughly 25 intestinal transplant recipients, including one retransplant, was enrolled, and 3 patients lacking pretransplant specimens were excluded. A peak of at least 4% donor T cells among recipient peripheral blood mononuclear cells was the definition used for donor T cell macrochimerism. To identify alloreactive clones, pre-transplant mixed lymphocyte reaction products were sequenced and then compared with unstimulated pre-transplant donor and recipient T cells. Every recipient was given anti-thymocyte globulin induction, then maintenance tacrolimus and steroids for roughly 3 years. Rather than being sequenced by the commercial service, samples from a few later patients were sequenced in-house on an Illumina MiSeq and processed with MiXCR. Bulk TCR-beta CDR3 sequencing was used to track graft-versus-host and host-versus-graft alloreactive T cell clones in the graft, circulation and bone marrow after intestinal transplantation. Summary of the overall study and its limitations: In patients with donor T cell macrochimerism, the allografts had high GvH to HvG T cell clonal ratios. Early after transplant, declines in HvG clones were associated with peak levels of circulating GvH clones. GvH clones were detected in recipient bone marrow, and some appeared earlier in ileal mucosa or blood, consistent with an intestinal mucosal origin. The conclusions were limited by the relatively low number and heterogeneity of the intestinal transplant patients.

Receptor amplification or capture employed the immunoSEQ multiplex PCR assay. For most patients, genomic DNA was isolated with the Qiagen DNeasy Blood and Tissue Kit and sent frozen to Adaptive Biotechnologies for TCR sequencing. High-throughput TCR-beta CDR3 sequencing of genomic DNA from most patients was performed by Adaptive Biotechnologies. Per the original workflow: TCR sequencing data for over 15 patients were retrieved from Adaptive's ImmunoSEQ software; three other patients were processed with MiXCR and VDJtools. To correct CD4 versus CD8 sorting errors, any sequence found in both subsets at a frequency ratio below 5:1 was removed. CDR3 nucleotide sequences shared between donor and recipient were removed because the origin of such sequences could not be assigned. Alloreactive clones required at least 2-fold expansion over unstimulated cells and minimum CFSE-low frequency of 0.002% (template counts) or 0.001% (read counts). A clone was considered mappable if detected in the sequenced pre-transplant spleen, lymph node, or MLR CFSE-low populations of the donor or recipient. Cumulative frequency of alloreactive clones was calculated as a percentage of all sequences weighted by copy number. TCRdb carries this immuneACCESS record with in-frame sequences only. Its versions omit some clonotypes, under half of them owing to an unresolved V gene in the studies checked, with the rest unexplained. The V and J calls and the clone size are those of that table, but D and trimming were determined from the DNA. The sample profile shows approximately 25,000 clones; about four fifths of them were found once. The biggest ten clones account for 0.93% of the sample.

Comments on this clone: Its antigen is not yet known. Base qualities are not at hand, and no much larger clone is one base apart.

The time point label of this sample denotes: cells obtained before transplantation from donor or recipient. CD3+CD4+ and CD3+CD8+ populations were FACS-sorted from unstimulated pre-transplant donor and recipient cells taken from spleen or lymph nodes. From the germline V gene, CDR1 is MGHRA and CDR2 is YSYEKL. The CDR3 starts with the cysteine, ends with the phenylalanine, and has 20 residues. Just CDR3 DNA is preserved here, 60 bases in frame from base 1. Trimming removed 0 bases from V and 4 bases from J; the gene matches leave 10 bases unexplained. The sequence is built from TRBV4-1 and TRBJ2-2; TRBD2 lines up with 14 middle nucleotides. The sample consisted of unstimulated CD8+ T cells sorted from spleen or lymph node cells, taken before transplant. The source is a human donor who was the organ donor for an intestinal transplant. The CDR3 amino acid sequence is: CASSQDQRLAGGLGTGELFF. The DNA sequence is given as TGCGCCAGCAGCCAAGATCAAAGACTAGCGGGAGGGTTGGGCACCGGGGAGCTGTTTTTT.